One and the same sample provided the 28 T cell receptor beta chains below, sequenced in a study of multiple sclerosis patients with progressive multifocal leukoencephalopathy. Regarding time point: time of PML onset. This table comes from immunoSEQ multiplex PCR, and its TCRdb copy is limited to in-frame clones, with some not included. The data show 31,000 or so clones, with 87% seen just once and 5.7% held by the top ten. Sequencing was performed on PBMCs, taken from a patient treated with natalizumab. The source is a woman aged 40 to 50 with progressive multifocal leukoencephalopathy.

The CDR3 reads CASSLDGKRNEAFF. The DNA of the CDR3 is TGTGCCAGCAGCTTAGATGGGAAAAGGAATGAAGCTTTCTTT. The chain uses TRBV7-9 and TRBJ1-1; D gene uncertain. Trimming pared 1 base from V and 7 bases from J, leaving 13 bases between. The CDR3 contains 14 residues. CDR1 and CDR2 (germline): SEHNR, FQNEAQ (reference sequence). The variable domain in full, completed from reference TRBV7-9 and TRBJ1-1, reads DTGVSQNPRHKITKRGQNVTFRCDPISEHNRLYWYRQTLGQGPEFLTYFQNEAQLEKSRLLSDRFSAERPKGSFSTLEIQRTEQGDSAMYLCASSLDGKRNEAFFGQGTRLTVV.

This chain connects TRBV5-4 to TRBJ2-3; 9 bases match TRBD1. The trim removed 4 bases at V and 0 bases at J, leaving 3 bases unmatched. Germline V lookup: CDR1 SGHNT, CDR2 YYREEE (reference sequence). CDR3 length: 15 residues. CDR3 bases: TGTGCCAGCAGCCCGGGACAGGGCAGCACAGATACGCAGTATTTT. It is translated as CASSPGQGSTDTQYF.

The chain has TRBV18 and TRBJ1-2; 9 bases are shared with TRBD1. The CDR3 is made up of 16 amino acids. In germline, CDR1 is KGHSH, CDR2 LQKENI. J was trimmed by 4 bases and V by 2 bases; bases with no gene match: 8. CDR3 nucleotides: TGTGCCAGCTCACCAGTACGGGACAGGGCCTCCTATGGCTACACCTTC. Translation: CASSPVRDRASYGYTF.

The V call is TRBV7-9, the J call TRBJ1-4; perhaps TRBD1 as D (6 bases). The CDR3 sequence is 17 residues long. Germline assignment: CDR1 SEHNR and CDR2 FQNEAQ (reference sequence). The V and J ends lost 1 base and 0 bases respectively, with 12 bases between them. The CDR3 here is CASSLGGQGTTNEKLFF. The DNA for the CDR3 is TGTGCCAGCAGCTTAGGGGGGCAGGGAACAACTAATGAAAAACTGTTTTTT.

Points on this clone: Distinct nucleotide sequences in the sample also encode this CDR3. CDR3 amino acids: CSVGGGGSYNEQFF. Here the CDR3 DNA reads TGCAGCGTGGGGGGCGGGGGTTCCTACAATGAGCAGTTCTTC. The V gene is TRBV29-1, the J gene TRBJ2-1; D may be TRBD2 (7 bases). Trimming removed 6 bases from V and 1 base from J, with 13 bases in between. The CDR3 totals 14 residues. The V gene's germline CDR1 is SQVTM and CDR2 ANQGSEA.

Of note for this clone: The junction does not match germline at one end; this may be a read error. V is TRBV2 and J is TRBJ1-4; 9 bases are a match to TRBD1. Germline CDR1 is SNHLY and CDR2 is FYNNEI. This CDR3 is built from 12 residues. Here the CDR3 DNA reads TGTGCCAGCAGTGTTACCCGGGACAGGGTGGCCTTT. Translation: CASSVTRDRVAF.

The chain links TRBV9 to TRBJ1-1, with 8 bases lining up with TRBD1. This CDR3 spans 17 amino acids. In germline, CDR1 is SGDLS, CDR2 YYNGEE. The V segment lost 7 bases and the J segment 0 bases; nucleotides outside the gene matches: 14. Here the CDR3 reads CASRKGAGGNMNTEAFF. The CDR3 nucleotides read TGTGCCAGCCGAAAGGGGGCAGGGGGCAATATGAACACTGAAGCTTTCTTT.

The chain carries TRBV19 and TRBJ1-1; D gene unclear. CDR3 size: 16 residues. V lost 3 bases, J lost 2 bases, and 16 bases lay in between. Germline V gene data show CDR1 as LNHDA and CDR2 as SQIVND (reference sequence). The CDR3 reads CASSMPGNPSNTEAFF. Here the CDR3 DNA reads TGTGCCAGTAGTATGCCGGGCAACCCTTCCAACACTGAAGCTTTCTTT.

The J gene is TRBJ2-5, the V gene TRBV7-6; D remains ambiguous. V lost 3 bases, J lost 0 bases, and 5 bases lay in between. CDR1 and CDR2 (germline): SGHVS, FNYEAQ. CDR3 length: 13 amino acids. Written as DNA, the CDR3 is TGTGCCAGCAGCTTGCTCAACCAAGAGACCCAGTACTTC. This codes for CASSLLNQETQYF.

The chain combines TRBV5-4 with TRBJ2-3; the D gene could be TRBD1 or TRBD2 (6 bases each). The CDR3 covers 14 residues. V lost 4 bases, J lost 6 bases, and 15 bases lay in between. Germline V gives CDR1 SGHNT, CDR2 YYREEE (reference sequence). The CDR3 DNA sequence: TGTGCCAGCAGCCCGGACAGCGCGGGGGATACGCAGTATTTT. It yields the protein CASSPDSAGDTQYF. Looking up the rest from reference TRBV5-4 and TRBJ2-3 gives the full variable domain: ETGVTQSPTHLIKTRGQQVTLRCSSQSGHNTVSWYQQALGQGPQFIFQYYREEENGRGNFPPRFSGLQFPNYSSELNVNALELDDSALYLCASSPDSAGDTQYFGPGTRLTVL.

This clone was seen a handful of times. The rearrangement uses TRBV28 and TRBJ2-5; 9 bases are a match to TRBD2. Trimming removed 5 bases from V and 5 bases from J; junction bases left unmatched: 12. The germline V gene has CDR1 MDHEN and CDR2 SYDVKM. CDR3 size: 16 residues. CDR3 bases: TGTGCCAGCAGTCGCGGGGGGGGAGCGATGGAGGAGACCCAGTACTTC. It encodes CASSRGGGAMEETQYF.

The chain uses TRBV5-1 and TRBJ1-1; D may be TRBD1 (5 bases). Germline lookup yields CDR1 SGHRS and CDR2 YFSETQ. V lost 0 bases, J lost 11 bases, and 11 bases lay in between. The CDR3 loop spans 12 amino acids. The CDR3, as DNA: TGCGCCAGCAGCTTGGATCCGCCAGGGGCTTTCTTT. Residues: CASSLDPPGAFF.

V is TRBV25-1 and J is TRBJ1-3, with TRBD1 matching 9 bases. This CDR3 region has 17 residues. Germline trimming cut 0 bases from V and 2 bases from J; bases unmatched to any gene: 5. Germline CDR1 reads MGHDK; CDR2 reads SYGVNS. CDR3 residues: CASSEYKGTGTGNTIYF. In DNA, the CDR3 is TGTGCCAGCAGTGAATATAAAGGGACAGGGACTGGAAACACCATATATTTT. The variable domain in full, completed from reference TRBV25-1 and TRBJ1-3, reads EADIYQTPRYLVIGTGKKITLECSQTMGHDKMYWYQQDPGMELHLIHYSYGVNSTEKGDLSSESTVSRIRTEHFPLTLESARPSHTSQYLCASSEYKGTGTGNTIYFGEGSWLTVV.

The chain is built from TRBV6-5 and TRBJ2-7; TRBD1 matches at 9 bases. Germline lookup yields CDR1 MNHEY and CDR2 SVGAGI. V dropped 6 bases and J dropped 5; count of bases not matched to a gene: 5. The CDR3 has 13 amino acids. The CDR3 coding sequence is TGTGCCAGCAGACGACAGGGGGAAAACGAGCAGTACTTC. The encoded protein is CASRRQGENEQYF.

The chain combines TRBV28 with TRBJ2-2; TRBD2 matches at 9 bases. This CDR3 region has 17 residues. V lost 3 bases, J lost 2 bases, and 7 bases stayed unmatched. Per germline, CDR1 MDHEN and CDR2 SYDVKM. The CDR3 loop reads CASSFKGGRANTGELFF. In DNA, the CDR3 is TGTGCCAGCAGTTTTAAAGGCGGGAGGGCCAACACCGGGGAGCTGTTTTTT.

V is TRBV10-3 and J is TRBJ1-1; the D is unclear. The V gene's germline CDR1 is ENHRY and CDR2 SYGVKD. Trimming cost V 2 bases and J 8 bases, with 9 bases left between them. This CDR3 contains 12 residues. The CDR3 nucleotides read TGTGCCATCAGTGAGCTCAAAACAGAAGCTTTCTTT. Its protein is CAISELKTEAFF.

The chain uses TRBV7-6 and TRBJ2-5; D not resolved. The CDR3 contains 12 residues. From germline, CDR1 is SGHVS and CDR2 FNYEAQ. V lost 1 base to trimming and J lost 2 bases, with 2 bases between them. CDR3 in amino acids: CASSLGQETQYF. The CDR3 DNA reads as TGTGCCAGCAGCTTAGGTCAAGAGACCCAGTACTTC.

The rearrangement links TRBV7-2 to TRBJ1-1; no reliable D call. Germline V gives CDR1 SGHTA, CDR2 FQGNSA. V was shortened by 7 bases and J by 8 bases, with 20 bases between the two germline ends. This CDR3 has 14 amino acids. The CDR3 sequence: CASTIFGAGREAFF. In nucleotides, the CDR3 is TGTGCCAGCACCATATTTGGAGCGGGTCGAGAAGCTTTCTTT.

As regards this clone: A junction boundary mismatches the germline segment, possibly from a read error. This chain connects TRBV19 to TRBJ2-1, with TRBD2 as a possible D gene (8 bases). CDR3 length equals 15 residues. Germline-derived CDR1 and CDR2 are LNHDA and SQIVND (reference sequence). DNA of the CDR3: TGTGCCAGTAGCATAGCGGGACAGCGGCGCGATGAGCAGTTCTTC. Encoded protein: CASSIAGQRRDEQFF.

The chain joins TRBV5-4 to TRBJ2-2, with 11 bases matching TRBD2. Unmatched junction bases numbered 10, after V lost 4 bases and J lost 5 bases. In germline, CDR1 is SGHNT, CDR2 YYREEE (reference sequence). The CDR3 is 17 amino acids. The CDR3 sequence is CASSPPTSGGRTGELFF. The CDR3 DNA is TGTGCCAGCAGCCCCCCTACTAGCGGGGGAAGAACCGGGGAGCTGTTTTTT.

The chain is built from TRBV30 and TRBJ1-1, with 8 nucleotides matching TRBD1. V shed 5 bases and J 13 bases; nucleotides not matched to a gene: 6. The length of the CDR3 is 10 residues. Germline V gives CDR1 GTSNPN, CDR2 SVGIG (reference sequence). The CDR3 loop is CAWETGGLFF. CDR3 in DNA: TGTGCCTGGGAAACAGGGGGTCTTTTCTTT. The variable domain in full, completed from reference TRBV30 and TRBJ1-1, reads SQTIHQWPATLVQPVGSPLSLECTVEGTSNPNLYWYRQAAGRGLQLLFYSVGIGQISSEVPQNLSASRPQDRQFILSSKKLLLSDSGFYLCAWETGGLFFGQGTRLTVV.

The chain is built from TRBV5-4 and TRBJ1-2, with D perhaps TRBD1 (6 bases). CDR1 is SGHNT and CDR2 is YYREEE in the germline V gene (reference sequence). Between the trimmed V and J ends, which lost 4 bases and 4 bases, there was a span of 8 bases. CDR3 size: 12 residues. The CDR3 reads CASSPDSYGYTF. As DNA, the CDR3 is TGTGCCAGCAGCCCGGACAGCTATGGCTACACCTTC. The full variable domain, rest sourced from reference TRBV5-4 and TRBJ1-2, is ETGVTQSPTHLIKTRGQQVTLRCSSQSGHNTVSWYQQALGQGPQFIFQYYREEENGRGNFPPRFSGLQFPNYSSELNVNALELDDSALYLCASSPDSYGYTFGSGTRLTVV.

The chain joins TRBV7-6 to TRBJ2-5, with D possibly being TRBD1 (6 bases). Trimming took 3 bases from V and 3 from J, leaving 11 bases between them. The CDR3 loop spans 14 amino acids. Germline CDR1 and CDR2: SGHVS and FNYEAQ. CDR3 DNA: TGTGCCAGCAGCTTTGGACAGACCAAAGAGACCCAGTACTTC. It is translated as CASSFGQTKETQYF.

J is TRBJ2-3 and V is TRBV29-1; D remains unclear. Germline V gene sequence: CDR1 SQVTM, CDR2 ANQGSEA. V was pared by 2 bases and J by 7 bases, with 25 bases between. The CDR3 is made up of 17 amino acids. CDR3 nucleotide sequence: TGCAGCGTTGAACTATCTCGGGCAGGCCCGCTAAGAAATACGCAGTATTTT. Encoded protein: CSVELSRAGPLRNTQYF.

The J gene is TRBJ2-2, the V gene TRBV29-1; 8 bases align to TRBD2. After removal of 5 bases from V and 5 bases from J, the junction contained 7 bases not matched to a gene. Germline CDR1 and CDR2: SQVTM and ANQGSEA. The CDR3 loop spans 14 amino acids. The CDR3 loop reads CSVSPAGETGELFF. The CDR3 DNA reads TGCAGCGTTTCTCCAGCGGGGGAGACCGGGGAGCTGTTTTTT.

J is TRBJ2-7 and V is TRBV7-9; D is ambiguous. Germline CDR1 and CDR2: SEHNR and FQNEAQ (reference sequence). The CDR3 length is 14 residues. V was clipped by 5 bases and J by 0 bases, with 11 bases between them. The CDR3 region is CASSHPSYSYEQYF. The CDR3 DNA is TGTGCCAGCAGCCACCCGTCATACTCCTACGAGCAGTACTTC.

In its sample, this clone was seen a few times. Relative to the germline gene, one junction end is altered; a read error may explain this. The V call is TRBV11-2, the J call TRBJ2-3; no clear D. This CDR3 has 13 amino acids. Germline CDR1 and CDR2: SGHAT and FQNNGV. The CDR3 DNA reads TGTGCCAGCAGCGTAGAGGTAGGGGATACGCAGTATTTT. Translation: CASSVEVGDTQYF.

The chain is built from TRBV28 and TRBJ2-3; D is unresolved. Germline lookup yields CDR1 MDHEN and CDR2 SYDVKM. V lost 6 bases and J 2 bases, leaving 9 bases between the germline ends. This CDR3 is built from 13 residues. The DNA of the CDR3 is TGTGCCAGCAGCCTTGGGTACACAGATACGCAGTATTTT. Protein product: CASSLGYTDTQYF.